These 21 T cell receptor beta chains were sequenced from one sample in a study of blood T cell repertoires in COVID-19. The assay was immunoSEQ multiplex PCR, and TCRdb's table has in-frame clones only and misses some. The sample yields about 44,000 clones, roughly 84% seen once. Sequences were obtained from peripheral blood. The source is a woman in her seventies with acute or convalescent COVID-19.

This rearrangement joins TRBV5-6 to TRBJ2-2; TRBD1 aligns across 9 bases. The CDR3 length is 16 residues. The germline V gene encodes CDR1 SGHDT and CDR2 YYEEEE. Unmatched junction bases numbered 2, after V lost 1 base and J lost 1 base. The CDR3 is CASSLLDRGNTGELFF. CDR3 sequence (DNA): TGTGCCAGCAGCTTGTTGGACAGGGGGAACACCGGGGAGCTGTTTTTT. Looking up the rest from reference TRBV5-6 and TRBJ2-2 gives the full variable domain: DAGVTQSPTHLIKTRGQQVTLRCSPKSGHDTVSWYQQALGQGPQFIFQYYEEEERQRGNFPDRFSGHQFPNYSSELNVNALLLGDSALYLCASSLLDRGNTGELFFGEGSRLTVL.

This clone appeared once. The CDR3 reads CSADRGKTQYF. The CDR3 DNA reads as TGCAGCGCGGACAGGGGAAAGACCCAGTACTTC. This sequence joins TRBV29-1 and TRBJ2-5; TRBD1 agrees at 9 bases. V shed 7 bases, J shed 6 bases, and the junction held 3 bases outside the gene matches. The V gene's germline CDR1 is SQVTM and CDR2 ANQGSEA. This CDR3 is built from 11 residues.

This chain links TRBV12-3 or TRBV12-4 with TRBJ1-6; D gene ambiguous. The length of the CDR3 is 13 residues. Trimming shortened V by 3 bases and J by 7 bases, and 7 bases separated the two germline ends. The CDR3: CASSFRPNSPLHF. For the CDR3, the DNA is TGTGCCAGCAGTTTCCGTCCCAATTCACCCCTCCACTTT.

By sample fraction, this clone is medium-sized. The CDR3 loop reads CASSERQHDTRGYGYTF. The CDR3 coding sequence is TGTGCCAGCAGCGAGCGGCAGCACGACACCCGGGGCTATGGCTACACCTTC. The chain is built from TRBV9 and TRBJ1-2; D gene ambiguous. There are 17 residues in the CDR3. The V gene lost 3 bases and the J gene lost 4 bases, with 22 bases spanning the gap. The germline gives CDR1 SGDLS, CDR2 YYNGEE.

This sequence joins TRBV2 and TRBJ1-6; 8 bases line up with TRBD1. This CDR3 has 14 residues. V shed 6 bases and J 6 bases; nucleotides not matched to a gene: 4. Germline lookup yields CDR1 SNHLY and CDR2 FYNNEI. The CDR3 nucleotides are TGTGCCAGCAGGGGCAGGGGGCTTAATTCACCCCTCCACTTT. Translation: CASRGRGLNSPLHF.

The chain recombines TRBV2 with TRBJ1-5, with unresolved D. This CDR3 has 14 residues. Germline V lookup: CDR1 SNHLY, CDR2 FYNNEI. V gave up 2 bases and J gave up 0 bases, with 5 bases separating them. CDR3 coding DNA: TGTGCCAGCAGTGAAAGAGTTAGCAATCAGCCCCAGCATTTT. Its protein is CASSERVSNQPQHF.

V and J are TRBV5-1 and TRBJ2-7; tentative D call: TRBD1 (6 bases). CDR1 is SGHRS and CDR2 is YFSETQ in the germline V gene. CDR3 length equals 14 residues. V dropped 3 bases and J dropped 5 bases, with 15 bases sitting between them. CDR3 loop: CASSYAGAYDEQYF. The CDR3 nucleotides read TGCGCCAGCAGCTACGCAGGGGCATATGACGAGCAGTACTTC.

This clone was found once. The V gene is TRBV6-5, the J gene TRBJ1-2, with TRBD1 as a possible D gene (5 bases). V was shortened by 7 bases and J by 7 bases, with 22 bases between the two germline ends. The CDR3 consists of 15 residues. CDR1 MNHEY and CDR2 SVGAGI come from the germline V gene. The CDR3 region is CASNTEGRGVAGYTF. The CDR3 DNA follows: TGTGCCAGCAATACAGAGGGGAGGGGAGTTGCTGGCTACACCTTC.

This sequence joins TRBV2 and TRBJ2-2; the D is unclear. Germline assignment: CDR1 SNHLY and CDR2 FYNNEI. Trimming shortened V by 10 bases and J by 1 base, and 7 bases separated the two germline ends. This CDR3 has 12 amino acids. DNA of the CDR3: TGTGCCACAAACAGGAACACCGGGGAGCTGTTTTTT. Its protein product is CATNRNTGELFF.

By share of the sample, this clone is medium-sized (0.01 to 0.1%). The chain employs TRBV6-1 and TRBJ1-5, with D maybe TRBD1 (6 bases). Between the trimmed V and J ends, which lost 3 bases and 3 bases, there was a span of 9 bases. Germline-derived CDR1 and CDR2 are MNHNS and SASEGT. The CDR3 is 14 amino acids. CDR3 residues: CASSEGANNQPQHF. The DNA for the CDR3 is TGTGCCAGCAGTGAGGGGGCTAACAATCAGCCCCAGCATTTT.

The rearrangement uses TRBV18 and TRBJ2-1; 11 bases line up with TRBD2. This CDR3 spans 15 amino acids. V gave up 8 bases and J gave up 0 bases; unmatched junction bases: 3. The germline V gene encodes CDR1 KGHSH and CDR2 LQKENI. CDR3 DNA sequence: TGTGCCAGCACCACTAGCGGGAGCTCCTACAATGAGCAGTTCTTC. Protein product: CASTTSGSSYNEQFF.

Only a few counts were recorded for this clone. The J gene is TRBJ2-5, the V gene TRBV18; 8 nucleotides align to TRBD1. V trimming: 5 bases; J trimming: 5 bases; junction bases outside the gene matches: 7. Germline values: CDR1 KGHSH, CDR2 LQKENI. There are 14 residues in the CDR3. The chain's CDR3 is CASSSGQGGETQYF. Written as DNA, the CDR3 is TGTGCCAGCTCATCCGGACAGGGTGGGGAGACCCAGTACTTC.

This chain joins TRBV23-1 and TRBJ2-1; a possible D gene is TRBD2 (5 bases). TRBV23-1 is assigned to the ORF class and has an uncertain function. The CDR3 is made up of 12 amino acids. The CDR3 DNA is TGCGCGCGGACTGATTCCTACAATGAGCAGTTCTTC. This gives the protein CARTDSYNEQFF.

The chain recombines TRBV7-9 with TRBJ2-1, with TRBD1 matching over 8 bases. The V and J ends lost 7 bases and 2 bases, in that order; junction bases with no gene match: 4. Germline CDR1 SEHNR, CDR2 FQNEAQ (reference sequence). The CDR3 length is 14 residues. Here the CDR3 reads CASIPRGPYNEQFF. CDR3 nucleotides: TGTGCCAGCATCCCCAGGGGGCCCTACAATGAGCAGTTCTTC.

The chain's CDR3 is CASSDRTSGISYNEQFF. The CDR3 DNA follows: TGTGCCAGCAGCGACCGGACTAGCGGGATCTCCTACAATGAGCAGTTCTTC. The rearrangement links TRBV11-2 to TRBJ2-1, with 12 positions matching TRBD2. The CDR3 runs 17 residues. CDR1 and CDR2 from the germline V gene are SGHAT and FQNNGV. After removal of 5 bases from V and 0 bases from J, the junction contained 5 bases not matched to a gene.

This chain connects TRBV29-1 to TRBJ1-2; no definite D call. This CDR3 contains 11 residues. CDR1 and CDR2 (germline): SQVTM, ANQGSEA. The V and J ends lost 2 bases and 4 bases respectively, with 5 bases between them. The DNA of the CDR3 is TGCAGCGTTGAACGGGGCTATGGCTACACCTTC. Translating gives CSVERGYGYTF.

This chain connects TRBV19 to TRBJ2-7; 15 positions agree with TRBD2. Germline V lookup: CDR1 LNHDA, CDR2 SQIVND (reference sequence). The CDR3 totals 19 residues. The V segment lost 0 bases and the J segment 7 bases; nucleotides outside the gene matches: 13. The CDR3, as DNA: TGTGCCAGTAGTATAGATCGCAGCGGGACTAGCGGGAGGCACAATGAGCAGTACTTC. Translated: CASSIDRSGTSGRHNEQYF.

The chain employs TRBV5-4 and TRBJ2-5; 7 bases align to TRBD2. This CDR3 comprises 18 residues. The germline V gene has CDR1 SGHNT and CDR2 YYREEE (reference sequence). Unmatched junction bases numbered 11, after V lost 0 bases and J lost 0 bases. CDR3 in amino acids: CASSLELARRGNQETQYF. In DNA form, the CDR3 reads TGTGCCAGCAGCTTGGAACTAGCGCGGAGAGGGAACCAAGAGACCCAGTACTTC.

The rearrangement links TRBV11-3 to TRBJ2-1; TRBD2 might be the D (6 bases). The germline V gene has CDR1 SGHNT and CDR2 YENEEA. The CDR3 has 13 amino acids. The V end was cut by 0 bases, the J end by 9 bases, with 9 bases between. This CDR3 is CASSLDSGSEQFF. The CDR3 DNA is TGTGCCAGCAGCTTAGATAGCGGTAGTGAGCAGTTCTTC.

This sequence joins TRBV6-5 and TRBJ1-1, with 10 bases aligning to TRBD1. V gave up 6 bases and J gave up 6 bases; unmatched junction bases: 7. Germline V CDR1 and CDR2: MNHEY, SVGAGI. The CDR3 is made up of 14 amino acids. Written as DNA, the CDR3 is TGTGCCAGCAGCCGGGACAGGGGTAGGTCTGAAGCTTTCTTT. Its translation: CASSRDRGRSEAFF.

This clone has a handful of counts. The gene calls are TRBV7-9 and TRBJ2-2; 9 bases agree with TRBD2. V was clipped by 2 bases and J by 6 bases; unmatched bases: 7. Germline V gene data show CDR1 as SEHNR and CDR2 as FQNEAQ (reference sequence). The CDR3 contains 16 residues. The chain's CDR3 is CASSLPAGGPSGELFF. The CDR3 DNA reads TGTGCCAGCAGCTTACCCGCGGGAGGGCCATCCGGGGAGCTGTTTTTT.